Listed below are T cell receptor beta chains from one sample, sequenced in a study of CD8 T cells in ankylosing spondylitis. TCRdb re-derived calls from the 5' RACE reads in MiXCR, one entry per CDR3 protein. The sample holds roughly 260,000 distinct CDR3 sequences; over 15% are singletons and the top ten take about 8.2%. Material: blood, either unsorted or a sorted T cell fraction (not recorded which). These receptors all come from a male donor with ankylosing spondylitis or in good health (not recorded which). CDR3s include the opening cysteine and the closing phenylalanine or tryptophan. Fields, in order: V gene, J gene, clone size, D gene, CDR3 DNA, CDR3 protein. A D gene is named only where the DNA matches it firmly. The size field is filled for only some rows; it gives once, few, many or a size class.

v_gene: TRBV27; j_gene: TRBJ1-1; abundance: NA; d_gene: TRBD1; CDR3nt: TGTGCCAGCAGAGACAGGGGGCTGGACACTGAAGCTTTCTTT; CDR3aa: CASRDRGLDTEAFF
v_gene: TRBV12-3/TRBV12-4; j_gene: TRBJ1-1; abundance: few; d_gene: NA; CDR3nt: TGTGCCAGCAGTCCGGACCCGACAGGTAACACTGAAGCTTTCTTT; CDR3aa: CASSPDPTGNTEAFF
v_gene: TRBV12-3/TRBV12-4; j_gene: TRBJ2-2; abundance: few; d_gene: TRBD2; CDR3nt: TGTGCCAGCAGTTTAGCGTTAGCGGGGGGCTTTACCGGGGAGCTGTTTTTT; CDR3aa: CASSLALAGGFTGELFF
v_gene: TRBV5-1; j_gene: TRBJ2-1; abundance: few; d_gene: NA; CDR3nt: TGCGCCAGCAGCTTGAATAATAAAAATGAGCAGTTCTTC; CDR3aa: CASSLNNKNEQFF
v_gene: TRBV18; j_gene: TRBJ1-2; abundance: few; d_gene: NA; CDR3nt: TGTGCCAGCTCACCACGCGGCACAGGGACAACTAACTATGGCTACACCTTC; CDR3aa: CASSPRGTGTTNYGYTF
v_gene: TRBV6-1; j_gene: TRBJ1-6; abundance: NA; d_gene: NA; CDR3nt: TGTGCCAGCAGACGAGGGGGGAATTCACCCCTCCACTTT; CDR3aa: CASRRGGNSPLHF
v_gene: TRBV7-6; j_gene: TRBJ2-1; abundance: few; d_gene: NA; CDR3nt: TGTGCCAGCAGCTTAGCGGGGTACGACAATGAGCAGTTCTTC; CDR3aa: CASSLAGYDNEQFF
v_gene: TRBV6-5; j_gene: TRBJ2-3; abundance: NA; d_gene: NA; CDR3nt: TGTGCCAGCAGTTACACCGGGACTGGCGGTTCAGATACGCAGTATTTT; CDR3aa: CASSYTGTGGSDTQYF
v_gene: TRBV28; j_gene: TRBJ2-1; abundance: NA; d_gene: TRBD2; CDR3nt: TGTGCCAGCATCGGGGGGGATACCTACAATGAGCAGTTCTTC; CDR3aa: CASIGGDTYNEQFF
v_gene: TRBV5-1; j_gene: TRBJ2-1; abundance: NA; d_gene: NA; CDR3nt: TGCGCCAGCAGCTGGGGCTGGGGCCAGGGGCACAATGAGCAGTTCTTC; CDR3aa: CASSWGWGQGHNEQFF
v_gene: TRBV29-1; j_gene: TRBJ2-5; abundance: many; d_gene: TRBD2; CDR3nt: TGCAGCGTTGACCCAGCGGGAGGGATGACCCAGTACTTC; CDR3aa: CSVDPAGGMTQYF
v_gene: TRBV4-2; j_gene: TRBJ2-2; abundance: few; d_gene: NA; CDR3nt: TGTGCCAGCAGCCAATTATCTGGGACCGGGGAGCTGTTTTTT; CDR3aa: CASSQLSGTGELFF
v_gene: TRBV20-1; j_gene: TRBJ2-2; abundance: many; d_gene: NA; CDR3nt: TGCAGTGCTAGAGATGCGGAAAGGACGAACACCGGGGAGCTGTTTTTT; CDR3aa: CSARDAERTNTGELFF
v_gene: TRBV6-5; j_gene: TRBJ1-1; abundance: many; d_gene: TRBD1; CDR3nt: TGTGCCAGCAGTTACTCGACAGGGTTGGGGACTGAAGCTTTCTTT; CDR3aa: CASSYSTGLGTEAFF
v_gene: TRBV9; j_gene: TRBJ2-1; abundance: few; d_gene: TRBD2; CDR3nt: TGTGCCAGCAGCGTAGTAGCGACTAGCGTCAATGAGCAGTTCTTC; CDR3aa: CASSVVATSVNEQFF
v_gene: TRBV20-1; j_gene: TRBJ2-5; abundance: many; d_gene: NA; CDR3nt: TGCAGTGCTAGAGAACTGGAGAACCTACAAGAGACCCAGTACTTC; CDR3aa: CSARELENLQETQYF
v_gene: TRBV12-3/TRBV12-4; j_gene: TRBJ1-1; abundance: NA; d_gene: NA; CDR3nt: TGTGCCAGCAGTTGGTCGGGGCGGAACACTGAAGCTTTCTTT; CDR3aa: CASSWSGRNTEAFF
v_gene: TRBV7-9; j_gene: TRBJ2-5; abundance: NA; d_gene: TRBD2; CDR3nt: TGTGCCAGCAGCTTTACTAGCGGTGGGGAGACCCAGTACTTC; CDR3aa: CASSFTSGGETQYF
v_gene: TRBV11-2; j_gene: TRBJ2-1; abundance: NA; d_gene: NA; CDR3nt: TGTGCCAGCAGCTTAGATCCTTTGGTCCGCCCTGGGGTGCAGTTCTTC; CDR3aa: CASSLDPLVRPGVQFF
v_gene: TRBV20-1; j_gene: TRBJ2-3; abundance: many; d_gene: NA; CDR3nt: TGCAGTGCTTTCAACCCAGGCACAGATACGCAGTATTTT; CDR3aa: CSAFNPGTDTQYF
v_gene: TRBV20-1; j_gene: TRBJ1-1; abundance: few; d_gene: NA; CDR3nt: TGCAGTGCAATAGGACAGCGACGGGCCCACGAAGCTTTCTTT; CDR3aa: CSAIGQRRAHEAFF
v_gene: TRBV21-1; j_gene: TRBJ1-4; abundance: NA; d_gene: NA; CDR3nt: TGTGCCAGCAGCAATCCCCGCAGGGTATTGCCTCCCTACAATGAAAAACTGTTTTTT; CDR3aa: CASSNPRRVLPPYNEKLFF
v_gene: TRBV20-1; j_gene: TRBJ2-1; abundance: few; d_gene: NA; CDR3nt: TGCAGTGCTAGAGATCCGGTGGGTGAGCAGTTCTTC; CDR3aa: CSARDPVGEQFF
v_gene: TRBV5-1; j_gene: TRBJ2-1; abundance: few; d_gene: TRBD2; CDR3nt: TGCGCCAGCAGCTTGCTTCCCGCCGGGCGGACTAGCGGGAACTATGAGCAGTTCTTC; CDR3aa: CASSLLPAGRTSGNYEQFF
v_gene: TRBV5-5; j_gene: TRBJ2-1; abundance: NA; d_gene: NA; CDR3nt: TGTGCCAGCAGCCCCGACAGCCAGACCTACAATGAGCAGTTCTTC; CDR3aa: CASSPDSQTYNEQFF
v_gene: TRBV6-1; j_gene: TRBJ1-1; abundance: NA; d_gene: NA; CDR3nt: TGTGCCAGCAGAAGTTCGGGGGACACTGAAGCTTTCTTT; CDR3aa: CASRSSGDTEAFF
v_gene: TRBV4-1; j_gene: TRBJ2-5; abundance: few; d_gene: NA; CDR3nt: TGCGCCAGCAGCCAAGATTTACCATGGGAGACCCAGTACTTC; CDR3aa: CASSQDLPWETQYF
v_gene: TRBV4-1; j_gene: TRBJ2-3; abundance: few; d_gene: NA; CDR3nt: TGCGCCAGCAGCCAAGATTTAGGCCCCACAGATACGCAGTATTTT; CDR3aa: CASSQDLGPTDTQYF
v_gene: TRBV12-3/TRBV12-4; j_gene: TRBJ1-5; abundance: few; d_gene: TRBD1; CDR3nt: TGTGCCAGCCGTTTTGGGGACAGATATAGCAATCAGCCCCAGCATTTT; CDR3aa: CASRFGDRYSNQPQHF
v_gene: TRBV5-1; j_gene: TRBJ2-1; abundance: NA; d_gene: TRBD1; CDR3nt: TGCGCCAGCAGCTTGGTCGGGACAGGGCTTCTAAATGAGCAGTTCTTC; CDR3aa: CASSLVGTGLLNEQFF
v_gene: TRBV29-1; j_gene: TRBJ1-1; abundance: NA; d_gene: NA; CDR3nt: TGCAGCGGGGATAAACAGGGCTCTGAAGCTTTCTTT; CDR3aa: CSGDKQGSEAFF
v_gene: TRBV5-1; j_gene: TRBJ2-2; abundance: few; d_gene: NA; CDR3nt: TGCGCCAGCAGCTTGGCCCGGGGTACCGGCACCGGGGAGCTGTTTTTT; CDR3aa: CASSLARGTGTGELFF
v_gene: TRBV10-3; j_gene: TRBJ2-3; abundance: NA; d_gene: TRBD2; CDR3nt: TGTGCCATCAGTTGGTCCCCAGCGGGGGGGACAGATACGCAGTATTTT; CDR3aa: CAISWSPAGGTDTQYF
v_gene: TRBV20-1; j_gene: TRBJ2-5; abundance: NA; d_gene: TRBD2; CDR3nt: TGCAGTGCTCAAAATAGCGGGGGGGGGCCAAGGGAGACCCAGTACTTC; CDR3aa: CSAQNSGGGPRETQYF
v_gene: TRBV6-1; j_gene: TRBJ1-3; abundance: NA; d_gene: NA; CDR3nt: TGTGCCAGCGCAGGGGCAGGGAGCTCTGGAAACACCATATATTTT; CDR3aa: CASAGAGSSGNTIYF
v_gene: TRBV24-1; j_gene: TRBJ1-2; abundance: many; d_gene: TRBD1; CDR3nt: TGTGCCACCAGTGATGGGGACAGGGTCTATGGCTACACCTTC; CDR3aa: CATSDGDRVYGYTF
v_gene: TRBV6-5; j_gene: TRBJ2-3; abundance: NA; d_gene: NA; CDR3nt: TGTGCCAGCAGTTACCTGACTGGTGACGCTCATAGCTGGTATACGCAGTATTTT; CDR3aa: CASSYLTGDAHSWYTQYF
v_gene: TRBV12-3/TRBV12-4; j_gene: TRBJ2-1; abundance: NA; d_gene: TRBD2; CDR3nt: TGTGCCAGCAGTGCCCAACTAGCGGGGGGCGTTTTCTTC; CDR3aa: CASSAQLAGGVFF
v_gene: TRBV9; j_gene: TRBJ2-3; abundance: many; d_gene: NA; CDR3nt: TGTGCCAGCAGCGGAGACAGGATATTTAGCACAGATACGCAGTATTTT; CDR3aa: CASSGDRIFSTDTQYF
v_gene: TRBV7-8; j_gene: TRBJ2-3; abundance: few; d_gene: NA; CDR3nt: TGTGCCAGCAGCTTGGAGATGGGGGGGGCCGGTACTCCCACAGATACGCAGTATTTT; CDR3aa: CASSLEMGGAGTPTDTQYF
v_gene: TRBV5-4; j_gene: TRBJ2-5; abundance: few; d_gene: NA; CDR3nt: TGTGCCAGCAGCTCCGCAGGGGCCCAAGAGACCCAGTACTTC; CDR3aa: CASSSAGAQETQYF
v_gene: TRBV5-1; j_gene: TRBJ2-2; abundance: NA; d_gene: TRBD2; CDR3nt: TGCGCCAGCAGAGGACTAGCGGACACCGGGGAGCTGTTTTTT; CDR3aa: CASRGLADTGELFF
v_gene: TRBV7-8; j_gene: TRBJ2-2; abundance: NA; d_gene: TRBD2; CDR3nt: TGTGCCAGCAGGGTAGCGGGAGCGGACACCGGGGAGCTGTTTTTT; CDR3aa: CASRVAGADTGELFF
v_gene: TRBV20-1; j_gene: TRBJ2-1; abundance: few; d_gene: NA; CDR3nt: TGCAGTGCTCCACGGTCGTGGGAGGTCGTCTACAATGAGCAGTTCTTC; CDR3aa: CSAPRSWEVVYNEQFF
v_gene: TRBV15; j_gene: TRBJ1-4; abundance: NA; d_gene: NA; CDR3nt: TGTGCCACCAGCAGAGTTGCAGGGGACGGAAAACTGTTTTTT; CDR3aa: CATSRVAGDGKLFF
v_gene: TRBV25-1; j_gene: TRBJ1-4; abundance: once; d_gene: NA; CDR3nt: TGTGCCAGCAGTGACCAGGGTACTGCAACTAATGAAAAACTGTTTTTT; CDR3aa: CASSDQGTATNEKLFF
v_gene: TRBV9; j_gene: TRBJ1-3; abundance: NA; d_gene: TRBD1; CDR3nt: TGTGCCAGCAGTAGAGGACAGGGCTCTGGAAACACCATATATTTT; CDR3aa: CASSRGQGSGNTIYF
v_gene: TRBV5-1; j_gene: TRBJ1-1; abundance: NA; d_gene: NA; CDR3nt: TGCGCCAGCAGCTTGGATTCAAGGGACACTGAAGCTTTCTTT; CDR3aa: CASSLDSRDTEAFF
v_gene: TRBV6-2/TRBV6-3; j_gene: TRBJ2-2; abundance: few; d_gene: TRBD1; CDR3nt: TGTGCCAGCATTAAGGACAGGATACCCGGGGAGCTGTTTTTT; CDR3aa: CASIKDRIPGELFF
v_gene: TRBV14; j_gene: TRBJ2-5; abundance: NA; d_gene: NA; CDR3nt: TGTGCCAGCAGCCATTACGGCAGGGGCTGGGAGACCCAGTACTTC; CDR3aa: CASSHYGRGWETQYF
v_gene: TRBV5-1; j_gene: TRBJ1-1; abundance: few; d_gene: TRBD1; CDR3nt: TGCGCCAGCAGCCTATTTCGAAGCAGGGGGGACACTGAAGCTTTCTTT; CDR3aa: CASSLFRSRGDTEAFF
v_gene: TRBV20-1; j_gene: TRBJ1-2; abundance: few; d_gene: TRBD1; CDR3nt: TGCAGTGCTAGAGATGGCAGGGGGCGCCCCTATGGCTACACCTTC; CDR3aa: CSARDGRGRPYGYTF
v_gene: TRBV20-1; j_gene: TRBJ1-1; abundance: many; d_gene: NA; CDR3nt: TGCAGTGCTAGTGGGTTTGGCAGGGGCTTAGGCGGCACTGAAGCTTTCTTT; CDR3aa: CSASGFGRGLGGTEAFF
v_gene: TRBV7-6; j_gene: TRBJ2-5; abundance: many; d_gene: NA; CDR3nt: TGTGCCAGCACCCCGTCGGGGCCCCAAGAGACCCAGTACTTC; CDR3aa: CASTPSGPQETQYF
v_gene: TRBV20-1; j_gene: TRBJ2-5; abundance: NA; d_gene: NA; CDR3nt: TGCAGTGCCACCACGGACGGAGGAGTAGAGACCCAGTACTTC; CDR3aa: CSATTDGGVETQYF